This T cell receptor beta chain came from a study of neurological immune-mediated disorders. The cDNA was produced through 5'RACE with 10-nucleotide random UMIs. TCRdb processed the 5' RACE reads anew with MiXCR; each CDR3 protein has one entry. The data show under 40,000 distinct CDR3 sequences, over 4% seen once. This CDR3 region has 12 residues. CDR1 SGHKS and CDR2 YYEKEE come from the germline V gene (reference sequence). The germline V and J ends were trimmed by 4 bases and 8 bases, with 10 bases remaining between them. This clonotype appeared many times. The chain employs TRBV5-5 and TRBJ2-1; possible D gene TRBD2, 6 bases. The source is a man younger than 35 in good health. The sample was PBMCs. In DNA, the CDR3 is TGTGCCAGCAGCGGTTCGGGAGATGAGCAGTTCTTC. This translates into CASSGSGDEQFF.